These 18 T cell receptor beta chains were sequenced from one sample in a study of T cell responses to AZD1222 COVID-19 vaccine (dated by TCRdb to the early 2020s). The time point label for this specimen denotes: baseline before first vaccination. Library construction relied on the immunoSEQ multiplex PCR assay. Not all clones reach the TCRdb copy of this immuneACCESS table, which keeps in-frame sequences only. Checked studies attribute under half of the gap to unresolved V genes and leave the rest unexplained. The sample contains around 130,000 clones, about 91% of them found a single time. The top ten constitute roughly 1.8% of the sample. Sequenced here: peripheral blood, sampled on day 0 of AZD1222 vaccination. Receptors originate from an adult in good health.

This chain uses TRBV3-1 (or the pseudogene TRBV3-2) with TRBJ1-2; D remains ambiguous. CDR1 and CDR2 (germline): LGHDT, YNNKEL (reference sequence). Trimming shortened V by 7 bases and J by 4 bases, and 19 bases separated the two germline ends. CDR3 length: 15 amino acids. This CDR3 reads CASTPGPSFGYGYTF. CDR3 DNA sequence: TGTGCCAGCACCCCCGGGCCCTCCTTCGGCTATGGCTACACCTTC.

V is TRBV3-1 (or the pseudogene TRBV3-2) and J is TRBJ1-6; D remains unclear. Looked up from germline, CDR1 is LGHDT and CDR2 is YNNKEL (reference sequence). V gave up 1 base and J gave up 9 bases, with 7 bases separating them. The CDR3 has 13 amino acids. The CDR3 spells CASSQASGSPLHF. The CDR3 nucleotides read TGTGCCAGCAGCCAAGCGAGCGGTTCACCCCTCCACTTT.

The CDR3 bases are TGTGCCAGAAGCTTCACTGGTCATACCGGCTATGGCTACACCTTC. Translation gives CARSFTGHTGYGYTF. The chain is built from TRBV5-3 and TRBJ1-2; unclear D gene. TRBV5-3 is sorted into the ORF group, with uncertain function. Trimming pared 2 bases from V and 4 bases from J, leaving 15 bases between. The CDR3 has 15 residues.

This clone was found a few times. The rearrangement joins TRBV6-1 to TRBJ2-1; D is possibly TRBD2 (6 bases). Germline V gives CDR1 MNHNS, CDR2 SASEGT. V was clipped by 0 bases and J by 4 bases, with 13 bases between them. This CDR3 is built from 16 residues. CDR3 DNA: TGTGCCAGCAGTGAAGCGGCAGCGGAGGGGTACAATGAGCAGTTCTTC. Protein sequence: CASSEAAAEGYNEQFF.

The chain recombines TRBV6-2 or TRBV6-3 with TRBJ1-1, with a possible D match to TRBD1 (6 bases). Trimming removed 4 bases at V and 3 bases at J, with 24 bases between. There are 18 residues in the CDR3. Germline V lookup: CDR1 MNHEY, CDR2 SVGEGT. The CDR3 region has the DNA TGTGCCAGCAGTTGGGGGGTCAGGGCAGGGGCGTATCACACTGAAGCTTTCTTT. This translates into CASSWGVRAGAYHTEAFF.

V gene TRBV6-5 combines with J gene TRBJ2-7; possibly TRBD2 for D (6 bases). The CDR3 has 15 amino acids. V was trimmed by 3 bases and J by 0 bases, leaving 12 bases between them. Per the germline V gene, CDR1 is MNHEY and CDR2 is SVGAGI. CDR3 amino acids: CASSYSGDTSYEQYF. The CDR3 nucleotides are TGTGCCAGCAGTTATTCGGGAGATACCTCCTACGAGCAGTACTTC.

The J gene is TRBJ2-1, the V gene TRBV18, with 9 nucleotides matching TRBD1. Looked up from germline, CDR1 is KGHSH and CDR2 is LQKENI. Trimming took 6 bases from V and 7 from J; bases not matched to a gene: 10. This CDR3 region has 15 residues. The CDR3 is CASSPGTGYENEQFF. CDR3 coding DNA: TGTGCCAGCTCCCCCGGGACAGGGTATGAGAATGAGCAGTTCTTC.

This rearrangement joins TRBV2 to TRBJ1-1, with TRBD1 matching 8 bases. Germline values: CDR1 SNHLY, CDR2 FYNNEI. V lost 5 bases to trimming and J lost 4 bases; unmatched junction nucleotides: 6. CDR3 size: 14 residues. CDR3: CASSWDRTSTEAFF. The CDR3 DNA sequence: TGTGCCAGCAGTTGGGACAGGACTTCCACTGAAGCTTTCTTT.

This rearrangement joins TRBV5-6 to TRBJ2-2; 7 bases agree with TRBD1. CDR1 and CDR2 (germline): SGHDT, YYEEEE. CDR3 length: 16 residues. The J segment lost 4 bases and the V segment lost 6 bases, leaving 12 bases of the junction unmatched. CDR3 nucleotides: TGTGCCAGCATCTACCAGGGGGACCCTGGCACCGGGGAGCTGTTTTTT. Its protein product is CASIYQGDPGTGELFF.

J is TRBJ2-5 and V is TRBV24-1; 10 bases agree with TRBD1. This CDR3 is built from 16 residues. Trimming took 2 bases from V and 4 from J; bases not matched to a gene: 6. Germline V gene lookup returns CDR1 KGHDR and CDR2 SFDVKD. The CDR3, as DNA: TGTGCCACCAGTGATTCCCTGGGACAGGGGATAGAGACCCAGTACTTC. It translates to CATSDSLGQGIETQYF.

The chain recombines TRBV4-1 with TRBJ2-1; D is perhaps TRBD2 (5 bases). The CDR3 is 16 amino acids. Deletions cut 0 bases from V and 0 bases from J, with 9 bases between. CDR1 MGHRA and CDR2 YSYEKL come from the germline V gene. Here the CDR3 reads CASSQDVGSSYNEQFF. The CDR3 DNA follows: TGCGCCAGCAGCCAAGATGTGGGGAGCTCCTACAATGAGCAGTTCTTC.

The V gene is TRBV7-3, the J gene TRBJ2-5; 9 nucleotides match TRBD2. J gave up 4 bases and V 6 bases, and 9 bases lay outside the gene matches. The CDR3 covers 15 residues. From germline, CDR1 is SGHTA and CDR2 FQGTGA. The CDR3 region has the DNA TGTGCCAGCAGAATACAGGTAGCGGGAGTAGAGACCCAGTACTTC. It encodes CASRIQVAGVETQYF.

The chain employs TRBV5-1 and TRBJ1-1; D might be TRBD1 (6 bases). The V end was cut by 2 bases, the J end by 3 bases, with 23 bases between. This CDR3 region has 18 residues. CDR1 is SGHRS, CDR2 YFSETQ, per germline. Here the CDR3 reads CASSFLPGESLVHTEAFF. The CDR3 nucleotides read TGCGCCAGCAGCTTCCTCCCAGGGGAGTCTCTAGTCCACACTGAAGCTTTCTTT.

The V call is TRBV5-5, the J call TRBJ1-4; 10 bases line up with TRBD1. Per the germline V gene, CDR1 is SGHKS and CDR2 is YYEKEE (reference sequence). Trimming cost V 2 bases and J 8 bases; bases outside gene matches: 6. This CDR3 contains 15 residues. The CDR3 here is CASSLPGQGLEKLFF. The CDR3 DNA reads TGTGCCAGCAGCTTACCGGGACAGGGGCTCGAAAAACTGTTTTTT.

V is TRBV12-3 or TRBV12-4 and J is TRBJ1-2; 9 bases match TRBD1. V lost 7 bases and J lost 9; bases outside the gene matches: 9. CDR3 length: 13 residues. CDR3 bases: TGTGCCAGCACTACGGGGACAGGGAAGAGCTACACCTTC. It is translated as CASTTGTGKSYTF.

V usage is TRBV27 and J usage is TRBJ1-5; no definite D call. CDR1 MNHEY and CDR2 SMNVEV come from the germline V gene (reference sequence). The V gene lost 2 bases and the J gene lost 4 bases, with 9 bases spanning the gap. The CDR3 consists of 14 residues. CDR3 region: CASSLNWSNQPQHF. CDR3 bases: TGTGCCAGCAGTTTAAATTGGTCTAATCAGCCCCAGCATTTT.

The chain is built from TRBV5-5 and TRBJ1-2; D perhaps matches TRBD1 (5 bases). Trimming cost V 1 base and J 0 bases, with 10 bases left between them. The CDR3 is 15 residues long. From germline, CDR1 is SGHKS and CDR2 YYEKEE (reference sequence). CDR3 protein: CASSLWDEPNYGYTF. CDR3 nucleotides: TGTGCCAGCAGCTTGTGGGACGAACCTAACTATGGCTACACCTTC.

This chain links TRBV6-5 with TRBJ1-2, with D possibly matching TRBD1 (5 bases). The CDR3 is 13 amino acids. Germline assignment: CDR1 MNHEY and CDR2 SVGAGI. V was pared by 6 bases and J by 6 bases, with 14 bases between. CDR3 residues: CASRVGREDGYTF. The CDR3 region has the DNA TGTGCCAGCAGGGTTGGCAGGGAGGATGGCTACACCTTC.